This T cell receptor beta chain was sequenced for a study of cytomegalovirus exposure and HLA in healthy donors. Trimming cost V 3 bases and J 6 bases, with 16 bases left between them. The germline gives CDR1 SGHNT, CDR2 YENEEA. The CDR3 is 15 residues long. Overall study results and limits: Rare TCR sequences dominated, though some public TCRs recurred in many donors. Later examination showed HLA-associated TCR beta chains had greater clonal expansion than equally common others.

The PCR ran on 60 Vbeta and 13 Jbeta primers. The data were produced by immunoSEQ multiplex PCR, yet TCRdb's version contains in-frame clones alone and is incomplete. This sample carries some 170,000 clones, more than 65% of them seen once, and the ten largest clones take roughly 4.5%. Healthy bone marrow donors made up the donors. Turning to this clone: Its antigen is not identified.

The specimen sequenced was PBMCs. The TCR was taken from a man in his late teens or twenties in good health and CMV-seropositive. The rearrangement uses TRBV11-3 and TRBJ2-3; a weak D match, TRBD2 (7 bases). This CDR3 is CASSFLAEGGDTQYF. CDR3 nucleotide sequence: TGTGCCAGCAGCTTTCTAGCGGAGGGGGGTGATACGCAGTATTTT.